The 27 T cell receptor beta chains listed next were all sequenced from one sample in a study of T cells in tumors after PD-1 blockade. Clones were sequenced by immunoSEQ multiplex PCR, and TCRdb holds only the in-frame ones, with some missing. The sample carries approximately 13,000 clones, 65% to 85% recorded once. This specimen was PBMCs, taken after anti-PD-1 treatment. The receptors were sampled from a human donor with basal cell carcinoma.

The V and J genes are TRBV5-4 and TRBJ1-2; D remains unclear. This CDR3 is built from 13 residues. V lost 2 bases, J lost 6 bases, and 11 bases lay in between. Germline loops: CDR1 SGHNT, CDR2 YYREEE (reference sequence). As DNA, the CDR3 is TGTGCCAGCAGCTTAGGGCAGACCGATGGCTACACCTTC. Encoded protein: CASSLGQTDGYTF.

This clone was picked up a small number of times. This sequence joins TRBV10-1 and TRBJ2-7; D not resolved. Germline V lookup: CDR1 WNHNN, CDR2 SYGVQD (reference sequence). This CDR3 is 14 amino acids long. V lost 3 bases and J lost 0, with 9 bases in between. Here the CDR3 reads CASSEGTFSYEQYF. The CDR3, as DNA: TGCGCCAGCAGTGAAGGAACATTCTCCTACGAGCAGTACTTC.

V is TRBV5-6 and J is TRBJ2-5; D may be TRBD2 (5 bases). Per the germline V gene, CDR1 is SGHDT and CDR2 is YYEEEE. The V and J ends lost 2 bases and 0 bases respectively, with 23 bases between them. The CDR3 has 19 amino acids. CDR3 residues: CASSFVWIAVGKYQETQYF. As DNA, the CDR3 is TGTGCCAGCAGCTTCGTGTGGATAGCTGTCGGGAAATACCAAGAGACCCAGTACTTC. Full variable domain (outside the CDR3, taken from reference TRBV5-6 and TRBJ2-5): DAGVTQSPTHLIKTRGQQVTLRCSPKSGHDTVSWYQQALGQGPQFIFQYYEEEERQRGNFPDRFSGHQFPNYSSELNVNALLLGDSALYLCASSFVWIAVGKYQETQYFGPGTRLLVL.

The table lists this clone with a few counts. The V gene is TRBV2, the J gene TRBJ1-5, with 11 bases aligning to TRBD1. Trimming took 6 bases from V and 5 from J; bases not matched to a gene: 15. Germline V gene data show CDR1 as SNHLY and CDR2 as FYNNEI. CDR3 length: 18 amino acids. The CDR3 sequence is CASRPGQGVFIGDQPQHF. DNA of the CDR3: TGTGCCAGCAGACCGGGACAGGGGGTCTTTATTGGCGATCAGCCCCAGCATTTT.

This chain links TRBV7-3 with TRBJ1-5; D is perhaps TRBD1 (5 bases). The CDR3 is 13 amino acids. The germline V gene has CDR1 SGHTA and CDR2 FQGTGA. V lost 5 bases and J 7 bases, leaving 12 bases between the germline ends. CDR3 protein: CASSGGDGQPQHF. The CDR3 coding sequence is TGTGCCAGCAGCGGAGGGGATGGACAGCCCCAGCATTTT.

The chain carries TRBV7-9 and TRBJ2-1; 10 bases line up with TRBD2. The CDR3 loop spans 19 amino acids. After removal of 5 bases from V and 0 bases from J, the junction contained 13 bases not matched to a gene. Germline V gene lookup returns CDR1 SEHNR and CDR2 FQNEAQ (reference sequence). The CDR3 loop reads CASSPRVAGGSTSYNEQFF. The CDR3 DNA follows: TGTGCCAGCAGCCCTCGGGTAGCGGGAGGCTCTACCTCCTACAATGAGCAGTTCTTC. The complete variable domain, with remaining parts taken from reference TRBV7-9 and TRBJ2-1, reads DTGVSQNPRHKITKRGQNVTFRCDPISEHNRLYWYRQTLGQGPEFLTYFQNEAQLEKSRLLSDRFSAERPKGSFSTLEIQRTEQGDSAMYLCASSPRVAGGSTSYNEQFFGPGTRLTVL.

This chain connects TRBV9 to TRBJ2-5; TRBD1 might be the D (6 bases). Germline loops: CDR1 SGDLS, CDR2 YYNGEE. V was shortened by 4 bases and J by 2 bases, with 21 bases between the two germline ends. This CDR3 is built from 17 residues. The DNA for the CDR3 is TGTGCCAGCAGCTCGACTACACTATTACAGGGACAAGAGACCCAGTACTTC. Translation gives CASSSTTLLQGQETQYF.

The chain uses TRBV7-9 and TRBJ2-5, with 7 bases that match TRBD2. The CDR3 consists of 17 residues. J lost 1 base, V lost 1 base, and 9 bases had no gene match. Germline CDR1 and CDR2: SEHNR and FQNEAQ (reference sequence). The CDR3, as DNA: TGTGCCAGCAGCTTAGATGGCGGGGGAAGCTCCCAAGAGACCCAGTACTTC. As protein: CASSLDGGGSSQETQYF.

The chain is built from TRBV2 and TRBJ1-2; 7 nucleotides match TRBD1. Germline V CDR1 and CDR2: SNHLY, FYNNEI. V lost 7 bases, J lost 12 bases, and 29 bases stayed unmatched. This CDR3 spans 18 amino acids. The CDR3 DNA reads TGTGCCAGCATTGGGACAGCGGGCCTCTCCCTCTTTGGTCCATTAGACACCTTC. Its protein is CASIGTAGLSLFGPLDTF.

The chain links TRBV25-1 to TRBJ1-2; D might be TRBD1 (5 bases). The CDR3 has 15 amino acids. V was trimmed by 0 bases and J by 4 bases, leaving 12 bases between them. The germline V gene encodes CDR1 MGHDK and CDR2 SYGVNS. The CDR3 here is CASSEYLRGGYGYTF. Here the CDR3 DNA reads TGTGCCAGCAGTGAATATCTGAGGGGCGGCTATGGCTACACCTTC.

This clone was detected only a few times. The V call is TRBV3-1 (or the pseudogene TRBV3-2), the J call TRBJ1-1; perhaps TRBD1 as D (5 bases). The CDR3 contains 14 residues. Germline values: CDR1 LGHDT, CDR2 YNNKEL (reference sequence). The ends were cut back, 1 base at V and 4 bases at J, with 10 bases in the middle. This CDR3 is CASSQVPGTTEAFF. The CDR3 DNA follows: TGTGCCAGCAGCCAAGTCCCGGGGACCACTGAAGCTTTCTTT.

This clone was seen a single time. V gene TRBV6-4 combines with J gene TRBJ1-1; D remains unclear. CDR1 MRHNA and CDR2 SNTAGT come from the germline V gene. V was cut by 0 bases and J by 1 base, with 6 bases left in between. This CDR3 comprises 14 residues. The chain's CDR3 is CASSDSSKNTEAFF. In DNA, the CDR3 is TGTGCCAGCAGTGACTCGAGTAAGAACACTGAAGCTTTCTTT.

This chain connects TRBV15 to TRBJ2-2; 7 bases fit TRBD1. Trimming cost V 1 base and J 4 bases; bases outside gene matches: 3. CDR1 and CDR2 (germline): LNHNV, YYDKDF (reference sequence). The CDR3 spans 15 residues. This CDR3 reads CATSRGDRVTGELFF. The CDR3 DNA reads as TGTGCCACCAGCAGAGGAGACAGGGTCACCGGGGAGCTGTTTTTT. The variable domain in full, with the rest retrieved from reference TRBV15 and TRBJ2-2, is DAMVIQNPRYQVTQFGKPVTLSCSQTLNHNVMYWYQQKSSQAPKLLFHYYDKDFNNEADTPDNFQSRRPNTSFCFLDIRSPGLGDTAMYLCATSRGDRVTGELFFGEGSRLTVL.

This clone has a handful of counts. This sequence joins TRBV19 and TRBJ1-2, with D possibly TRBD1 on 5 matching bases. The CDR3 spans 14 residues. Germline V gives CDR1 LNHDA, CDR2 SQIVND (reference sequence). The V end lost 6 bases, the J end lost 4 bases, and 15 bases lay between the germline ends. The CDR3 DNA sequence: TGTGCCAGTAGCCGTGGGGGGACTTCCTATGGCTACACCTTC. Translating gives CASSRGGTSYGYTF.

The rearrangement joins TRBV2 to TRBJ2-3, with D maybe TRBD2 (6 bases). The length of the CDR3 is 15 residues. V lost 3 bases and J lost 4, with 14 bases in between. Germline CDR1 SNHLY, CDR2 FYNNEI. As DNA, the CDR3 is TGTGCCAGCAGTGACTCCGGGGGTAGCCCAGATACGCAGTATTTT. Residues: CASSDSGGSPDTQYF.

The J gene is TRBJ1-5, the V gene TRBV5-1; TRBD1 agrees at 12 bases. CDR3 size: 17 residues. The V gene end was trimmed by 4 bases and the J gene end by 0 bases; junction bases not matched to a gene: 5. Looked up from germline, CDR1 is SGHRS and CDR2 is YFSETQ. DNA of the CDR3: TGCGCCAGCAGCGCCGGGACAGGGGGCTATAGCAATCAGCCCCAGCATTTT. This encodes CASSAGTGGYSNQPQHF.

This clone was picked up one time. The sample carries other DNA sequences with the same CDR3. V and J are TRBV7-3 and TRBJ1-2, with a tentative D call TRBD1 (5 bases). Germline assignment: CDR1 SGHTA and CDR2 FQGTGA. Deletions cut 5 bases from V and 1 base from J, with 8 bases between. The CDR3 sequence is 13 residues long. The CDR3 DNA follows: TGTGCCAGCAGCCCCGACAGTAACTATGGCTACACCTTC. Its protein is CASSPDSNYGYTF.

CDR3: CASSVEAGGHGYTF. The CDR3 nucleotides read TGTGCCAGCAGCGTAGAGGCAGGGGGCCATGGCTACACCTTC. V usage is TRBV9 and J usage is TRBJ1-2; 8 bases match TRBD1. CDR3 size: 14 residues. J was trimmed by 6 bases and V by 0 bases; bases with no gene match: 4. CDR1 SGDLS and CDR2 YYNGEE come from the germline V gene.

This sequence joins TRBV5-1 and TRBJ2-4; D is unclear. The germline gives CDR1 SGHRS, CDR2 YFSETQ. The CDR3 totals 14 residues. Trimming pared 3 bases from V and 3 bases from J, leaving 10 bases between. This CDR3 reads CASSSTRYKNIQYF. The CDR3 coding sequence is TGCGCCAGCAGCTCGACGCGCTACAAAAACATTCAGTACTTC.

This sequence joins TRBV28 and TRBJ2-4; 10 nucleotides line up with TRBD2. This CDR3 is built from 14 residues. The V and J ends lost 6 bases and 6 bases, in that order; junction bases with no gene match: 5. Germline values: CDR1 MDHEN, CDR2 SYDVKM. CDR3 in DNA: TGTGCCAGCAGCCCTAGCGGGGGCCCAAACATTCAGTACTTC. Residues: CASSPSGGPNIQYF.

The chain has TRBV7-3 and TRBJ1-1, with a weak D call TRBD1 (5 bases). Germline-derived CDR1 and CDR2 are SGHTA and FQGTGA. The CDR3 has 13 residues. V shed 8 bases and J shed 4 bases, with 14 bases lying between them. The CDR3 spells CASGAYPSTEAFF. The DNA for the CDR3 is TGTGCCAGCGGGGCCTACCCTAGCACTGAAGCTTTCTTT.

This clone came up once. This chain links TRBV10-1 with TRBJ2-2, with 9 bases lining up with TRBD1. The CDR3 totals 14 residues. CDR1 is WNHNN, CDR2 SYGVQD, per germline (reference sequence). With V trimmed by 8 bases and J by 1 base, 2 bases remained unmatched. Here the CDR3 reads CASRDRENTGELFF. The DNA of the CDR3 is TGCGCCAGCCGGGACAGGGAGAACACCGGGGAGCTGTTTTTT.

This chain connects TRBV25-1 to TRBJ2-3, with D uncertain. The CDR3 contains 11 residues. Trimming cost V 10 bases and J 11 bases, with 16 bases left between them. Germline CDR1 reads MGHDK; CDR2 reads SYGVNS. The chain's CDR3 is CATATPTRQYF. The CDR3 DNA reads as TGTGCCACCGCGACTCCCACGAGGCAGTATTTT. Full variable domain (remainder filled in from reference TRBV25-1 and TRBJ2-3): EADIYQTPRYLVIGTGKKITLECSQTMGHDKMYWYQQDPGMELHLIHYSYGVNSTEKGDLSSESTVSRIRTEHFPLTLESARPSHTSQYLCATATPTRQYFGPGTRLTVL.

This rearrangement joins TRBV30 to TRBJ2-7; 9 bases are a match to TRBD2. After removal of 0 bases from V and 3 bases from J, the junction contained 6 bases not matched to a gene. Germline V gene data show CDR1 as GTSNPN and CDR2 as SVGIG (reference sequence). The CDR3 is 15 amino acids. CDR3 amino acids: CAWSVLGLASYEQYF. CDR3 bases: TGTGCCTGGAGTGTATTAGGACTAGCGAGCTACGAGCAGTACTTC.

CDR3 protein: CASSVSGEAARDEQYF. CDR3 sequence (DNA): TGTGCCAGCAGCGTAAGCGGGGAGGCCGCTAGGGACGAGCAGTACTTC. The chain employs TRBV9 and TRBJ2-7; TRBD2 matches at 7 bases. Germline-derived CDR1 and CDR2 are SGDLS and YYNGEE. The CDR3 has 16 residues. Trimming took 1 base from V and 5 from J; bases not matched to a gene: 12.

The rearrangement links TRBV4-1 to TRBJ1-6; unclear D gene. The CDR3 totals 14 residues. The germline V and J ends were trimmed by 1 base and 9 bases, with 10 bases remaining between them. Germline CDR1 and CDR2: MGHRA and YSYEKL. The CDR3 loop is CASSQVILVSPLHF. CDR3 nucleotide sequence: TGCGCCAGCAGCCAAGTCATTTTGGTTTCACCCCTCCACTTT.

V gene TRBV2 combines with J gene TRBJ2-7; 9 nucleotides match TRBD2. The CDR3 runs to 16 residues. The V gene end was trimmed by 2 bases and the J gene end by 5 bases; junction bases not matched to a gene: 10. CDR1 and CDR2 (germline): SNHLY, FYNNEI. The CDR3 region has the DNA TGTGCCAGCAGTGAAATGGGGCTAGCGGGACCCCACGAGCAGTACTTC. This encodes CASSEMGLAGPHEQYF. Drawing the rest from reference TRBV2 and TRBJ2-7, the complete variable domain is EPEVTQTPSHQVTQMGQEVILRCVPISNHLYFYWYRQILGQKVEFLVSFYNNEISEKSEIFDDQFSVERPDGSNFTLKIRSTKLEDSAMYFCASSEMGLAGPHEQYFGPGTRLTVT.